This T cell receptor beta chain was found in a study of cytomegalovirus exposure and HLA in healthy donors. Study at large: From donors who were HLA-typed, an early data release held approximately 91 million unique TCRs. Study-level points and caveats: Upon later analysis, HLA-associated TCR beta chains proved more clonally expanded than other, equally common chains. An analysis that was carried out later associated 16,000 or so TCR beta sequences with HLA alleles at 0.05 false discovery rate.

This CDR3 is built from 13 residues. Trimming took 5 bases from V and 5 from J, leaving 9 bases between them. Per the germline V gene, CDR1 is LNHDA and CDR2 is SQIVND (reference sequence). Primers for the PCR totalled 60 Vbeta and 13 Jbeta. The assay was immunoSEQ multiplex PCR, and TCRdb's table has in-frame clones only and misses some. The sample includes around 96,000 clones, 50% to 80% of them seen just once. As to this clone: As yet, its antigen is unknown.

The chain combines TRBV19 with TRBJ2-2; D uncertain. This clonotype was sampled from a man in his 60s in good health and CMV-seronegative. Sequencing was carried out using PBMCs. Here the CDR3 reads CASSGSRTGELFF. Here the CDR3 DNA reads TGTGCCAGTAGTGGTTCTAGAACCGGGGAGCTGTTTTTT.